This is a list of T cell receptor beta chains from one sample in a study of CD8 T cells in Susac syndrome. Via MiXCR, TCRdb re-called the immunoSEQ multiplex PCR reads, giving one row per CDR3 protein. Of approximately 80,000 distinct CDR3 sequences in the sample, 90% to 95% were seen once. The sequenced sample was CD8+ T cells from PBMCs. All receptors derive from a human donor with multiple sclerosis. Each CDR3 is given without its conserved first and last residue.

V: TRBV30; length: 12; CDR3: AWNLAGDWNEQF
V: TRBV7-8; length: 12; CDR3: ASSPPPGTDTQY
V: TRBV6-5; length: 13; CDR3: ASSPGIGSNQPQH
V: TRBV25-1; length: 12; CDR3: AKAGGHSNEKLF
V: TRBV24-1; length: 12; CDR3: ATSDSPNPYEQY
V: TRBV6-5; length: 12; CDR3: ASSWTAGGTEAF
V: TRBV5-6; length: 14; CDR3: ASSWGWGTGGYEQF
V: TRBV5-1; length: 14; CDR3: ASSLAGTSGSNEQF
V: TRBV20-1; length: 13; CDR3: SARPRDSLDYEQY
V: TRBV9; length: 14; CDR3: ASSRSGGLLTDTQY
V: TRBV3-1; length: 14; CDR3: ASSPDTHKSSYGQY
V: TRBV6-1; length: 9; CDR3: ASSEGFEQY
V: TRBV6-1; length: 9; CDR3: ASSAGGEQY
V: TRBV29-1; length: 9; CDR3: SADYQETQY
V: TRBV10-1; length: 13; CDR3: ASSNLGGRGVEQY
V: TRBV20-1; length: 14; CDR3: SATREESSANYGYT
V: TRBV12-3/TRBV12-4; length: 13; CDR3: ASSPFKRVNTEAF
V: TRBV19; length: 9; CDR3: ASSQNTEAF
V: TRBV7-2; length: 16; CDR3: ASSSLAGGPMWYNEQF
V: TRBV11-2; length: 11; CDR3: ASSFQGADTQY
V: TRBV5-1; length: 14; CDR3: ASSLGRKGARETQY
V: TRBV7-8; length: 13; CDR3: ASSLWDRVGGELF
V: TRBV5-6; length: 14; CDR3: ASSLWGSGGGETQY
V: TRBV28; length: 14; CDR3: ASSLEQAVLTDTQY
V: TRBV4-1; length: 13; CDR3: ASSQDAGGLDEQF
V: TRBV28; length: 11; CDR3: ASSFLGLAGEY
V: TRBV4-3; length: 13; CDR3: ASSQGTGTLEEQY
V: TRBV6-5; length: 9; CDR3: ASSPGHGYT
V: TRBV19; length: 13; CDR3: ASSISAGSNQPQH
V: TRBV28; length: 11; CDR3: ASSLWGPDTQY
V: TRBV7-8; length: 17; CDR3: ASSLSGLAGEVGTGELF
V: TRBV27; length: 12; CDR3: ASRAGGAQETQY
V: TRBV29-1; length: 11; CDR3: SVLTGDNEKLF
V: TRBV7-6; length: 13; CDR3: ASSLEQTRTDTQY
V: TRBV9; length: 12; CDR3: ASSAVVGSTEAF
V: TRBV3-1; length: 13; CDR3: ASSPGVGGEYEQY
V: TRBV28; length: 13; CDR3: ASSLGAGPPYEQY
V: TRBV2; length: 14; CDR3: ASRGWGRERHNEQF
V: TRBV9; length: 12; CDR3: ASSEGEVGEKLF
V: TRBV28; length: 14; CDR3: ASSFRLAGNTGELF
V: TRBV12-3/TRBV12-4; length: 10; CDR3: ASRVLNTEAF
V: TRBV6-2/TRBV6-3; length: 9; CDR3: ASGVADTQY
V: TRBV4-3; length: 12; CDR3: ASSQGTRIDEQY
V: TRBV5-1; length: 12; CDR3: ASSRTGGRTEAF
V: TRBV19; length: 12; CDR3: ASWGTGTNQPQH
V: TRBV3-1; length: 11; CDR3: ASSQVNGGGRT
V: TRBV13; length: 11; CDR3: ASSLQGNSPLH
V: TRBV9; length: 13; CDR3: ASSVGFGDGYEQY
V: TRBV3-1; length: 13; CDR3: ASSQVKRRTGAKF
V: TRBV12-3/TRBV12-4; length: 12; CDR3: ASSLARDKHIQY
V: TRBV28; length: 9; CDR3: ASSFPGPQH
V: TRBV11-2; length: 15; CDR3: ASSYSGTSGGTDTQY
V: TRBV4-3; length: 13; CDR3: ASRGGAGGVYTQY
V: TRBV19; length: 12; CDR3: ASEQGYSNQPQH
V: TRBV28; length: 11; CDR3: ASSPAPRGTQY
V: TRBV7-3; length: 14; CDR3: ASSLRLNVGSNEQF
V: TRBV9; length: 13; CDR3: ASSVGVSSTDTQY